Presented here are 10 T cell receptor beta chains from one specimen sequenced in a study of blood T cell repertoires in COVID-19 (dated by TCRdb to 2018 to 2021). Library method: the immunoSEQ multiplex PCR assay. In its TCRdb copy, this immuneACCESS table keeps in-frame sequences only and misses some clones. Where compared with another copy, unresolved V genes explain less than half of these, and the others have no known cause. The sample yields over 45,000 clones; approximately 88% were counted once. The ten largest clones add up to under 4% of the sample. Sequencing was done on a sample of peripheral blood. The receptor source for this set is a middle-aged man with COVID-19, enrolled during active disease.

The chain is built from TRBV3-1 (or the pseudogene TRBV3-2) and TRBJ1-1; D is perhaps TRBD1 (5 bases). Per the germline V gene, CDR1 is LGHDT and CDR2 is YNNKEL (reference sequence). This CDR3 is built from 17 residues. Trimming left V 0 bases short and J 1 base short, with 15 bases between. The CDR3 here is CASSQDAEMGRNTEAFF. CDR3 nucleotide sequence: TGTGCCAGCAGCCAAGATGCCGAGATGGGGCGGAACACTGAAGCTTTCTTT.

V usage is TRBV11-2 and J usage is TRBJ2-7; weak D call: TRBD1 (6 bases). The V gene lost 5 bases and the J gene lost 0 bases, with 11 bases spanning the gap. This CDR3 comprises 14 residues. Germline V gene sequence: CDR1 SGHAT, CDR2 FQNNGV. DNA of the CDR3: TGTGCCAGCAGCAGACAGGTGCTCTCCTACGAGCAGTACTTC. This sequence encodes CASSRQVLSYEQYF.

CDR3 coding DNA: TGCGCCAGCAGTGAGGGACAGGGGACCGGGGAGCTGTTTTTT. The encoded protein is CASSEGQGTGELFF. V and J are TRBV10-2 and TRBJ2-2, with 9 bases aligning to TRBD1. Germline V gene sequence: CDR1 WSHSY, CDR2 SAAADI. The CDR3 has 14 residues. V lost 2 bases, J lost 5 bases, and 0 bases stayed unmatched.

V and J are TRBV12-5 and TRBJ2-1, with 10 bases aligning to TRBD1. Trimming removed 1 base from V and 3 bases from J; junction bases left unmatched: 12. Germline V CDR1 and CDR2: LGHNT, FRNRAP. This CDR3 region has 19 residues. The CDR3 spells CASGLAPGQGSLFYNEQFF. The CDR3 nucleotides read TGTGCTAGTGGTTTGGCCCCGGGACAGGGGTCGCTTTTCTACAATGAGCAGTTCTTC. The variable domain in full, completed from reference TRBV12-5 and TRBJ2-1, reads DARVTQTPRHKVTEMGQEVTMRCQPILGHNTVFWYRQTMMQGLELLAYFRNRAPLDDSGMPKDRFSAEMPDATLATLKIQPSEPRDSAVYFCASGLAPGQGSLFYNEQFFGPGTRLTVL.

The rearrangement joins TRBV11-2 to TRBJ2-7; TRBD2 is a possible D gene (6 bases). Per germline, CDR1 SGHAT and CDR2 FQNNGV. The CDR3 spans 14 residues. Trimming left V 1 base short and J 4 bases short, with 11 bases between. The CDR3 DNA reads TGTGCCAGCAGCTTAGGGACGGGAGTTTACGAGCAGTACTTC. It specifies CASSLGTGVYEQYF.

This clone has a single count. The V call is TRBV6-6, the J call TRBJ1-5; D is uncertain. The CDR3 has 14 amino acids. Trimming stripped 2 bases from V and 4 bases from J, with 9 bases between. Germline V lookup: CDR1 MNHNY, CDR2 SVGAGI (reference sequence). CDR3: CASSYAEGNQPQHF. CDR3 nucleotides: TGTGCCAGCAGTTACGCCGAGGGTAATCAGCCCCAGCATTTT.

The V and J genes are TRBV4-1 and TRBJ2-1; D not resolved. Germline CDR1 reads MGHRA; CDR2 reads YSYEKL. V was trimmed by 2 bases and J by 6 bases, leaving 8 bases between them. The CDR3 runs to 13 residues. Here the CDR3 DNA reads TGCGCCAGCAGCCAACTTTCCGTCAATGAGCAGTTCTTC. Translating it yields CASSQLSVNEQFF.

The CDR3 DNA sequence: TGTGCCATCAGTGAGCCCGGGGGACTAGCGGGTAGTGAGCAGTTCTTC. Translated: CAISEPGGLAGSEQFF. The rearrangement uses TRBV10-3 and TRBJ2-1; 12 nucleotides line up with TRBD2. The length of the CDR3 is 16 residues. J was trimmed by 9 bases and V by 2 bases; bases with no gene match: 8. The germline V gene encodes CDR1 ENHRY and CDR2 SYGVKD.

This clone was detected once. The chain is built from TRBV18 and TRBJ1-4; perhaps TRBD1 as D (5 bases). From germline, CDR1 is KGHSH and CDR2 LQKENI. The CDR3 loop spans 14 amino acids. V shed 2 bases and J shed 1 base, with 5 bases lying between them. CDR3 nucleotides: TGTGCCAGCTCACCAAGGGGAACTAATGAAAAACTGTTTTTT. Translation: CASSPRGTNEKLFF.

The chain employs TRBV9 and TRBJ1-1, with D perhaps TRBD1 (5 bases). This CDR3 has 16 amino acids. V was trimmed by 0 bases and J by 1 base, leaving 13 bases between them. Germline CDR1 reads SGDLS; CDR2 reads YYNGEE. The CDR3 DNA is TGTGCCAGCAGCGTAGCCCCCGGGGGGGGGAACACTGAAGCTTTCTTT. Protein: CASSVAPGGGNTEAFF.